This T cell receptor beta chain was recovered during a study of blood T cell repertoires in COVID-19. This clone came up once. The CDR3 runs to 15 residues. V trimming: 4 bases; J trimming: 4 bases; junction bases outside the gene matches: 5. The germline V gene encodes CDR1 MDHEN and CDR2 SYDVKM. Measured with immunoSEQ multiplex PCR; TCRdb has only the in-frame clones, and not every one. The table records roughly 400,000 clones, roughly 90% of them present only once. The gene calls are TRBV28 and TRBJ2-7, with TRBD2 matching 12 bases. The receptor's source is a woman in her forties with acute COVID-19. The specimen was PBMCs or T cells enriched from blood (not recorded which). DNA for the CDR3: TGTGCCAGCAGTTCCCTAGCGGGGGGGACTTACGAGCAGTACTTC. This translates into CASSSLAGGTYEQYF.